This is a list of T cell receptor beta chains from one sample in a study of blood T cell repertoires in COVID-19. The repertoire was sequenced with immunoSEQ multiplex PCR; TCRdb's copy has only in-frame clones and lacks some. The sample has over 120,000 clones; 65% to 85% are singletons. Sequenced: peripheral blood. The receptors here all came from a woman in her fifties or sixties with acute or convalescent COVID-19. CDR3s include the opening cysteine and the closing phenylalanine or tryptophan. The order of the fields is V gene, clone size, D gene, J gene, CDR3 DNA, CDR3 protein. A D gene is named only where the DNA matches it firmly. Clone size, where shown, is once, few, many, or a class for clones that have expanded.

TRBV5-1,NA,TRBD1,TRBJ1-3,TGCGCCAGCAGCCCAGGGGACAGTATCGCTTACACCATATATTTT,CASSPGDSIAYTIYF
TRBV4-1,once,TRBD1,TRBJ2-7,TGCGCCAGCAGCCAGGGGACAGGGGGACTCTACGAGCAGTACTTC,CASSQGTGGLYEQYF
TRBV7-9,NA,TRBD2,TRBJ2-7,TGTGCCAGCAGCTCGCTAGCGGGAGGTCTAAGCTCCTACGAGCAGTACTTC,CASSSLAGGLSSYEQYF
TRBV19,NA,NA,TRBJ2-2,TGTGCCAGTAGTAGCCCCCCTGGCGGGAACACCGGGGAGCTGTTTTTT,CASSSPPGGNTGELFF
TRBV12-5,NA,TRBD1,TRBJ2-7,TGTGCTAGTGGTTTGACCGGACAGGGCTATTCCCAGTACTTC,CASGLTGQGYSQYF
TRBV10-3,once,NA,TRBJ1-1,TGTGCCATCAGTGAGCGGGGTACTGAAGCTTTCTTT,CAISERGTEAFF
TRBV30,NA,TRBD1,TRBJ1-1,TGTGCCTGGAGTCGGGGAGGGGCAGGGGGCCGGACTGAAGCTTTCTTT,CAWSRGGAGGRTEAFF
TRBV10-3,NA,NA,TRBJ2-7,TGTGCCATCATGGGGGGATACTCCTACGAGCAGTACTTC,CAIMGGYSYEQYF
TRBV27,NA,NA,TRBJ2-5,TGTGCCAGCAGTCCCTTTTCCGGGACAATAAAAGAGACCCAGTACTTC,CASSPFSGTIKETQYF
TRBV2,NA,TRBD2,TRBJ2-5,TGTGCCAGCAGCAAGACTAGCGGGACCCAAGAGACCCAGTACTTC,CASSKTSGTQETQYF
TRBV6-5,NA,TRBD1,TRBJ2-2,TGTGCCAGCAGTTACGGCAGGGGGCGAGGCGGGGAGCTGTTTTTT,CASSYGRGRGGELFF
TRBV15,NA,NA,TRBJ1-4,TGTGCCACCAGCAGGCCAATTAGGACAGTAAATGAAAAACTGTTTTTT,CATSRPIRTVNEKLFF
TRBV15,NA,NA,TRBJ1-4,TGTGCCACCAGCAGCGTTTCGTGGGGGCCAGATGAAAAACTGTTTTTT,CATSSVSWGPDEKLFF
TRBV20-1,few,TRBD2,TRBJ2-1,TGCAGTGCTAGTGGCCTCGGGGGACTAGCGGGAGAAGGGGTCTACAATGAGCAGTTCTTC,CSASGLGGLAGEGVYNEQFF
TRBV7-2,NA,NA,TRBJ1-1,TGTGCCAGCAGCCATTCACTTGGGGCGTTGAACACTGAAGCTTTCTTT,CASSHSLGALNTEAFF
TRBV11-3,NA,NA,TRBJ2-1,TGTGCCAGCAGCTTAGACGTGGGAGACAATGAGCAGTTCTTC,CASSLDVGDNEQFF
TRBV30,NA,NA,TRBJ1-1,TGTGCCTGGAGTGAGGGGATCATGAACACTGAAGCTTTCTTT,CAWSEGIMNTEAFF
TRBV7-3,NA,TRBD2,TRBJ2-7,TGTGCCAGCAGCATTTCTAGCGGGAGGGCCTACGAGCAGTACTTC,CASSISSGRAYEQYF
TRBV2,medium-sized,TRBD1,TRBJ1-2,TGTGCCAGCAGTGAATTCGGGGCTAGACAGGGGGCAACTCAAGGCTACACCTTC,CASSEFGARQGATQGYTF
TRBV6-5,NA,TRBD1,TRBJ1-1,TGTGCCAGCAGTTATCCCGGACAGGGCAACACTGAAGCTTTCTTT,CASSYPGQGNTEAFF
TRBV20-1,NA,NA,TRBJ2-7,TGCAGTGCTAGTATCCGCTACGAGCAGTACTTC,CSASIRYEQYF
TRBV6-5,NA,NA,TRBJ2-2,TGTGCCAGCAGCCGGACATTTACCACCGGGGAGCTGTTTTTT,CASSRTFTTGELFF
TRBV30,NA,TRBD1,TRBJ1-1,TGTGCCTGGATGGGGGACAGGGCGCAGCGTGAAGCTTTCTTT,CAWMGDRAQREAFF
TRBV11-1,NA,NA,TRBJ2-1,TGTGCCAGCAGCCCAGAGGTCCAGTGGTCTGGGCAGTTCTTC,CASSPEVQWSGQFF
TRBV27,NA,NA,TRBJ1-2,TGTGCCAGCAGCCTATCGTCTAACTATGGCTACACCTTC,CASSLSSNYGYTF
TRBV3-1/TRBV3-2,NA,NA,TRBJ2-7,TGTGCCAGCAGCCAAGGGCGGACTTTCTCCTACGAGCAGTACTTC,CASSQGRTFSYEQYF
TRBV6-2/TRBV6-3,few,TRBD1,TRBJ1-5,TGTGCCAGCAGTAGGGGGACAGCCTTCAATCAGCCCCAGCATTTT,CASSRGTAFNQPQHF
TRBV4-1,few,TRBD1,TRBJ2-3,TGCGCCAGCAGCCCCTACCGGGACAGGGAGTCTGATACGCAGTATTTT,CASSPYRDRESDTQYF
TRBV28,few,NA,TRBJ1-1,TGTGCCACTTCGGGTGACACTGAAGCTTTCTTT,CATSGDTEAFF
TRBV5-4,NA,TRBD1,TRBJ1-6,TGTGCCAGCAGCCCGGGACAGGCACAGTCACCCCTCCACTTT,CASSPGQAQSPLHF
TRBV6-6,NA,TRBD1,TRBJ1-2,TGTGCCAGCAGTTACTCCGGGACAGACTATGGCTACACCTTC,CASSYSGTDYGYTF
TRBV6-2/TRBV6-3,NA,NA,TRBJ1-1,TGTGCCAGCAGCGAGTCGCGGACAACCATCAAGAACACTGAAGCTTTCTTT,CASSESRTTIKNTEAFF
TRBV6-2/TRBV6-3,once,NA,TRBJ1-5,TGTGCCAGCAGTTACGGTCGCCAGATTCTTAGCAATCAGCCCCAGCATTTT,CASSYGRQILSNQPQHF
TRBV9,NA,TRBD1,TRBJ1-2,TGTGCCAGCACCTCGCCGGGACAGGGGGCCCGCTACACCTTC,CASTSPGQGARYTF
TRBV9,NA,NA,TRBJ2-2,TGTGCCAGCCTTCGAGGGCCGGGCACCGGGGAGCTGTTTTTT,CASLRGPGTGELFF
TRBV3-1/TRBV3-2,NA,NA,TRBJ2-5,TGTGCCAGCAGCGCCGGGAGATCAGAGACCCAGTACTTC,CASSAGRSETQYF
TRBV15,few,NA,TRBJ1-1,TGTGCCACCAGCTTAGGCTGGGGGGGCACTGAAGCTTTCTTT,CATSLGWGGTEAFF
TRBV30,NA,NA,TRBJ1-1,TGTGCCTGGCTCGCCGGCGGGACTGAAGCTTTCTTT,CAWLAGGTEAFF
TRBV3-1/TRBV3-2,once,TRBD2,TRBJ2-3,TGTGCCAGCAGCCAAGACCCTAGCGGGAGGGCGTTTGATACGCAGTATTTT,CASSQDPSGRAFDTQYF
TRBV6-5,NA,TRBD2,TRBJ2-1,TGTGCCAGCAGTTCTAGCGGGAGCAATGAGCAGTTCTTC,CASSSSGSNEQFF
TRBV3-1/TRBV3-2,NA,TRBD2,TRBJ2-7,TGTGCCAGCAGCTCGTCGTTTAGCGGGAGCCGCGAGCAGTACTTC,CASSSSFSGSREQYF
TRBV9,once,NA,TRBJ1-1,TGTGCCAGCAGCGTAGTATCCTCGGGTGAAGCTTTCTTT,CASSVVSSGEAFF
TRBV28,NA,NA,TRBJ2-1,TGTGCCAGCAGTTTTCCTGGGACTCAGCAGTTCTTC,CASSFPGTQQFF
TRBV4-1,NA,TRBD2,TRBJ2-1,TGCGCCAGCAGCCAAGACCGGACTAGCGGGATATTCAATGAGCAGTTCTTC,CASSQDRTSGIFNEQFF
TRBV6-5,NA,TRBD2,TRBJ2-1,TGTGCCAGCAGTTACGGACTAGCGTACAATGAGCAGTTCTTC,CASSYGLAYNEQFF
TRBV6-1,NA,NA,TRBJ1-1,TGTGCCAGCAGTGAATTGGGGCTTAACACTGAAGCTTTCTTT,CASSELGLNTEAFF
TRBV27,NA,NA,TRBJ2-2,TGTGCCAGCAGCGTGGTGGGGCTTAAGCTGTTTTTT,CASSVVGLKLFF
TRBV5-1,NA,NA,TRBJ2-5,TGCGCCAGCAGATCTGCGTGGGAGACCCAGTACTTC,CASRSAWETQYF
TRBV5-4,NA,NA,TRBJ2-1,TGTGCCAGCAGCCTGACTAACAATGAGCAGTTCTTC,CASSLTNNEQFF
TRBV11-2,NA,NA,TRBJ2-3,TGTGCCAGCAGCCCTAGACTAGGAGAAACAGATACGCAGTATTTT,CASSPRLGETDTQYF
TRBV15,NA,NA,TRBJ2-6,TGTGCCACCGGGCGCTCTGGGGCCAACGTCCTGACTTTC,CATGRSGANVLTF
TRBV5-1,NA,NA,TRBJ2-7,TGCGCCAGCAGCTCACGTAACTACTCCTACGAGCAGTACTTC,CASSSRNYSYEQYF
TRBV20-1,NA,NA,TRBJ2-7,TGCAGTGCTAGTAGGACTCACCATAGGAACTACGAGCAGTACTTC,CSASRTHHRNYEQYF
TRBV28,NA,NA,TRBJ1-1,TGTGCCAGCAGTTTTGATGGGCACAGCGAAGCTTTCTTT,CASSFDGHSEAFF